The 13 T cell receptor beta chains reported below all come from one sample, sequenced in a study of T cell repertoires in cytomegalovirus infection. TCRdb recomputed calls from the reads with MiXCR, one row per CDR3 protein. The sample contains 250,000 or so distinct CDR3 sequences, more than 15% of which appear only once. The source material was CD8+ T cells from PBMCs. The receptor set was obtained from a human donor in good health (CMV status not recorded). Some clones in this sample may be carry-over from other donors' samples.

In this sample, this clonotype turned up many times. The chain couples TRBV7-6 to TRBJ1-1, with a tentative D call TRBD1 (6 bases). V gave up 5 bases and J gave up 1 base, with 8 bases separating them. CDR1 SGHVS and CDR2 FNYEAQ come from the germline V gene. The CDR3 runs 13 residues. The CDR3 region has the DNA TGTGCCAGCAGCGAGACAGGGAACACTGAAGCTTTCTTT. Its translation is CASSETGNTEAFF.

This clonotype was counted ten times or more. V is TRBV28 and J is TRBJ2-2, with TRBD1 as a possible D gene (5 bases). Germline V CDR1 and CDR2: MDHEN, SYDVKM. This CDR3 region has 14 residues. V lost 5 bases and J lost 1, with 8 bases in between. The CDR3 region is CASSTRVNTGELFF. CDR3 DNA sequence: TGTGCCAGCAGTACCAGGGTGAACACCGGGGAGCTGTTTTTT.

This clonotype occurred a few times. The CDR3 reads CASSPGDYYNEQFF. CDR3 nucleotides: TGTGCCAGCAGTCCAGGGGACTATTACAATGAGCAGTTCTTC. J is TRBJ2-1 and V is TRBV28; TRBD2 is a possible D gene (7 bases). Trimming removed 5 bases at V and 4 bases at J, with 12 bases between. The CDR3 is 14 residues long. Looked up from germline, CDR1 is MDHEN and CDR2 is SYDVKM.

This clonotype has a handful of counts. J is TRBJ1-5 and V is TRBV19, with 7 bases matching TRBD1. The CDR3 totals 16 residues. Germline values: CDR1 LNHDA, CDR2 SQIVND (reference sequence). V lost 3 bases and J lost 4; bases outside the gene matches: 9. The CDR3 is CASSIRRGRGNQPQHF. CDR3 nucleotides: TGTGCCAGTAGTATCAGGAGGGGGCGCGGTAATCAGCCCCAGCATTTT.

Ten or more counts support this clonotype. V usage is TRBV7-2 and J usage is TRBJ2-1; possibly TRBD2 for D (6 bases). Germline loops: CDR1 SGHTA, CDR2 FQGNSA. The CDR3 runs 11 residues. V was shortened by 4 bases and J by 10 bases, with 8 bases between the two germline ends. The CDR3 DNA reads TGTGCCAGCAGCTATGGACTAGAGCAGTTCTTC. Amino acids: CASSYGLEQFF.

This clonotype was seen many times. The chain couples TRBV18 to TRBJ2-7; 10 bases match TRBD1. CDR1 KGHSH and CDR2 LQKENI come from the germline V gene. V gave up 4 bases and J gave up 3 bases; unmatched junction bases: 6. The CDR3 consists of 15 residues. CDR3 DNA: TGTGCCAGCTCACTCGGACAGGGGGAGGGCTACGAGCAGTACTTC. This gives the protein CASSLGQGEGYEQYF.

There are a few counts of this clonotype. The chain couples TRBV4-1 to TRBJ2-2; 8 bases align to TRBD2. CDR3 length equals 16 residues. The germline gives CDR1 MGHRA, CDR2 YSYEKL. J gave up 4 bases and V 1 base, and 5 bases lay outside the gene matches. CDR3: CASSQGRGASTGELFF. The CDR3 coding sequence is TGCGCCAGCAGCCAAGGGCGGGGGGCTAGCACCGGGGAGCTGTTTTTT.

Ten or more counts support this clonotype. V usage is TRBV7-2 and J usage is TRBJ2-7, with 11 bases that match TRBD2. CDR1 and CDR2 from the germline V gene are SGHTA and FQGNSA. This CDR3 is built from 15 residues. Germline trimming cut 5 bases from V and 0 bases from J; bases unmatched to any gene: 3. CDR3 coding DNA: TGTGCCAGCAGCCCAACTAGCGGGGGCTCCTACGAGCAGTACTTC. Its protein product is CASSPTSGGSYEQYF.

The CDR3 region has the DNA TGCAGTGCCCCTGACAGCTATGGCTACACCTTC. It encodes CSAPDSYGYTF. The chain recombines TRBV20-1 with TRBJ1-2; the D gene is possibly TRBD1 (5 bases). The CDR3 has 11 amino acids. Trimming removed 6 bases from V and 4 bases from J, with 9 bases in between. In germline, CDR1 is DFQATT, CDR2 SNEGSKA (reference sequence).

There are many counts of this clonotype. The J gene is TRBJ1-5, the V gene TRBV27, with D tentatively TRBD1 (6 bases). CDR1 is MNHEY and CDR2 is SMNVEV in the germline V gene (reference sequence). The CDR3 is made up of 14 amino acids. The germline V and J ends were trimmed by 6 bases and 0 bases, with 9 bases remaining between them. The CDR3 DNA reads TGTGCCAGCAGCCAGGGGAGTAGCAATCAGCCCCAGCATTTT. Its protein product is CASSQGSSNQPQHF.

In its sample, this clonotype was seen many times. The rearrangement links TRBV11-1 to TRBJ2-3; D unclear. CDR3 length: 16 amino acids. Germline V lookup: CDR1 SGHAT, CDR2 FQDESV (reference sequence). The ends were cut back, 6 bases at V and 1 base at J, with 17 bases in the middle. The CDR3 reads CASSSLNFGGTDTQYF. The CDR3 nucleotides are TGTGCCAGCAGTTCCTTGAATTTTGGTGGCACAGATACGCAGTATTTT.

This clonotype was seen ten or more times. CDR3 sequence reads: CASRPGRGNTGELFF. DNA of the CDR3: TGTGCCAGCCGGCCCGGCCGCGGGAATACCGGGGAGCTGTTTTTT. The rearrangement uses TRBV27 and TRBJ2-2, with D possibly TRBD2 on 6 matching bases. In germline, CDR1 is MNHEY, CDR2 SMNVEV (reference sequence). This CDR3 comprises 15 residues. V was clipped by 8 bases and J by 5 bases, with 18 bases between them.

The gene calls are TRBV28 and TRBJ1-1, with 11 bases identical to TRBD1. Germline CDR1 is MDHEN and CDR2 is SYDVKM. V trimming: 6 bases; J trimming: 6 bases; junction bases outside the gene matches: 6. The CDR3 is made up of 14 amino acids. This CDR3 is CASRGQGAIPEAFF. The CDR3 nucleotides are TGTGCCAGCAGAGGACAGGGGGCGATCCCTGAAGCTTTCTTT.